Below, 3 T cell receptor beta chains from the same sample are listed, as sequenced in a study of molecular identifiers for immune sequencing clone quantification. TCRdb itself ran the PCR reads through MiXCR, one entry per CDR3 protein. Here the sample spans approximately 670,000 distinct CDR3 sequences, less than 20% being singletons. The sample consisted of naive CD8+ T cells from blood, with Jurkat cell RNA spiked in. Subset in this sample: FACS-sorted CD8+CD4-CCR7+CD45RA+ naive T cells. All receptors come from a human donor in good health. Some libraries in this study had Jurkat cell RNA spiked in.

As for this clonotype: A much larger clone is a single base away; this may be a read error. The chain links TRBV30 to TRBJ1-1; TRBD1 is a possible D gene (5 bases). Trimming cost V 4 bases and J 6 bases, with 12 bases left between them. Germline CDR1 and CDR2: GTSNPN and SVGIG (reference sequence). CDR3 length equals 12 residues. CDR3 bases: TGTGCCTGGAAGGGGTCGTGGGCTGAAGCTTTCTTT. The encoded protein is CAWKGSWAEAFF.

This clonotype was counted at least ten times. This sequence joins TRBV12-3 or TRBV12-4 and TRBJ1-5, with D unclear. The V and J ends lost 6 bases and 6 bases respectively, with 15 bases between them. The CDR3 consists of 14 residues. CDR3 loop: CASSPTEGVQPQHF. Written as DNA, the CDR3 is TGTGCCAGCAGCCCCACAGAGGGAGTTCAGCCCCAGCATTTT.

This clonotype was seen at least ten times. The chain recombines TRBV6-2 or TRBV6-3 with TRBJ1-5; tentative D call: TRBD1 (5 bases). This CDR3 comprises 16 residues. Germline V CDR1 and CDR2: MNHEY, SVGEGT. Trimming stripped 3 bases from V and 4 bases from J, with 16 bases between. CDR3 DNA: TGTGCCAGCAGTTATCCGGCAGGCGGGGGGAATCAGCCCCAGCATTTT. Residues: CASSYPAGGGNQPQHF.